This T cell receptor (beta chain) appears in the sequencing data of a study of T cell repertoires in cytomegalovirus infection. Study-level background: Well-studied HLA-B-restricted epitopes and recently identified HLA-C-restricted epitopes of CMV were both used in the study. Through public TCR beta signatures, both CMV infection and matching HLA type were indicated. Study-level points and caveats: The ex vivo response was dominated by HLA-C-restricted CMV-specific TCR beta clonotypes.

V shed 7 bases and J shed 0 bases, with 21 bases lying between them. The CDR3 contains 17 residues. CDR1 and CDR2 (germline): MNHEY, SMNVEV (reference sequence). Concerning this clonotype: No antigen is known for it.

TCRdb fed the reads into MiXCR, producing one record per CDR3 protein. The table records about 770,000 distinct CDR3 sequences, approximately 32% of them present only once. The chain joins TRBV27 to TRBJ1-1, with D possibly TRBD1 on 6 matching bases. The sample was cultured CD8+ T cells from PBMCs, taken from culture after CMV antigen stimulation. This receptor was obtained from a human donor in good health (CMV status not recorded). Some clones in this sample may be carry-over from other donors' samples. As DNA, the CDR3 is TGTGCCAGCACCCCTCAATCCACCGGGGGCTTGAACACTGAAGCTTTCTTT. Its translation is CASTPQSTGGLNTEAFF.